This T cell receptor beta chain was retrieved from a study of blood T cell repertoires in COVID-19. Study in general: The United States, Italy and Spain supplied acute and convalescent COVID-19 samples. From T cells, B-cell-depleted T cells, or PBMCs came the material, which was cDNA or gDNA.

In the original workflow: Estimates of nucleated cell counts were drawn from the amplification of reference gene primers. Using immunoSEQ multiplex PCR, the repertoire was profiled, and TCRdb retains in-frame clones only, with some absent. V, J and clone size derive from that table, while D and trimming were established from the DNA sequence. This table holds around 270,000 clones, about 86% found once. Seattle enrolled patients during active infection and tracked them longitudinally. The germline CDR1 and CDR2 sequences are SGHTA and FQGNSA. V lost 5 bases and J 2 bases, leaving 10 bases between the germline ends. The CDR3 has 14 amino acids.

The sample was peripheral blood. The J gene is TRBJ1-3, the V gene TRBV7-2, with D perhaps TRBD1 (6 bases). The origin of this receptor is a person aged 70 to 85 with COVID-19, enrolled during active disease. The CDR3 nucleotides are TGTGCCAGCAGCCCTACAGGGCCTGGAAACACCATATATTTT. It yields the protein CASSPTGPGNTIYF.